This T cell receptor (beta chain) was retrieved from a study of memory CD4+ T cells and cytomegalovirus serostatus. This clone showed up just a few times. The antigen is unknown. Between the trimmed V and J ends, which lost 4 bases and 7 bases, there was a span of 13 bases. The CDR3 has 13 residues. Germline V gene data show CDR1 as MNHEY and CDR2 as SMNVEV (reference sequence). The sort gate was single viable CD3+CD4+CD8-CD45RO+ cells for memory CD4+ T cells. Total CD4+ T cells were enriched by CD4 positive selection. Method: immunoSEQ multiplex PCR; TCRdb's copy keeps in-frame clones and lacks some. Among approximately 50,000 clones listed, 60% to 75% were seen once. Findings and caveats of the study: CMV serostatus prediction reached median AUC about 0.95, or 0.9 with US-trained model.

The sample taken for sequencing was memory CD4+ T cells from blood. The chain recombines TRBV27 with TRBJ1-2; D uncertain. The source of this sequence is an adult in good health and CMV-seropositive. The CDR3 region is CASSSYPVSGYTF. For the CDR3, the DNA is TGTGCCAGCAGTTCGTACCCAGTGTCTGGCTACACCTTC.